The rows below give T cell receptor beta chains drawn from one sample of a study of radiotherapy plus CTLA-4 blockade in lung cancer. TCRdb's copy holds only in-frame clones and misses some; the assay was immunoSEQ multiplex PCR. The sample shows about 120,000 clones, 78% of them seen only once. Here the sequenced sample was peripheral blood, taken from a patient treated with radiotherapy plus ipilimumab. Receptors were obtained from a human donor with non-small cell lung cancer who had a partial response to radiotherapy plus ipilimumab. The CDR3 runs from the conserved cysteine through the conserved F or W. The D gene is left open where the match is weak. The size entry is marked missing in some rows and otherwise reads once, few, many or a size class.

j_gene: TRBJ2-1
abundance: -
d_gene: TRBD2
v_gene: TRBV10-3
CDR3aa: CAIMGGSSYNEQFF
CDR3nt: TGTGCCATCATGGGCGGGAGCTCCTACAATGAGCAGTTCTTC

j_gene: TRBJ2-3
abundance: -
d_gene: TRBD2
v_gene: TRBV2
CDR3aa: CASSDPAMTSGRAGTDTQYF
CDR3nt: TGTGCCAGCAGTGATCCCGCCATGACTAGCGGGAGGGCTGGGACAGATACGCAGTATTTT

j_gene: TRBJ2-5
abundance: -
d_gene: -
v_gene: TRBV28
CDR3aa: CASSFNQETQYF
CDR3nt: TGTGCCAGCAGTTTTAACCAAGAGACCCAGTACTTC

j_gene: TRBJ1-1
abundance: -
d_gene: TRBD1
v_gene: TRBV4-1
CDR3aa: CASSQVGQAGTEAFF
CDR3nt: TGCGCCAGCAGCCAAGTGGGACAGGCGGGTACTGAAGCTTTCTTT

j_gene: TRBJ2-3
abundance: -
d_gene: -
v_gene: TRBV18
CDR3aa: CASSPIYGKVPDTQYF
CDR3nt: TGTGCCAGCTCACCAATTTACGGGAAGGTCCCAGATACGCAGTATTTT

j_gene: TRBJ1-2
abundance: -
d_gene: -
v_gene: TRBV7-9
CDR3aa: CASSLAGSQNYGYTF
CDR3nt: TGTGCCAGCAGCTTGGCGGGGTCACAAAACTATGGCTACACCTTC

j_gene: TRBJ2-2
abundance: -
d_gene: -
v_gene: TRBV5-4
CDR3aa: CASSFGQNTGELFF
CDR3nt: TGTGCCAGCAGCTTCGGACAGAACACCGGGGAGCTGTTTTTT

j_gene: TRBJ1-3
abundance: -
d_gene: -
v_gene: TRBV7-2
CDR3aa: CASSFGGARNTIYF
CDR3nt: TGTGCCAGCAGCTTCGGGGGGGCAAGGAACACCATATATTTT

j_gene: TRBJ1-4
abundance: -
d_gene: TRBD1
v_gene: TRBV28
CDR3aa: CASSPTGALNEKLFF
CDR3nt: TGTGCCAGCAGTCCGACAGGGGCCCTTAATGAAAAACTGTTTTTT

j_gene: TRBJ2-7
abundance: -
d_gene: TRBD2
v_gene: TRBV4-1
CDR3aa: CASSQDNLAGGLYEQYF
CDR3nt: TGCGCCAGCAGCCAAGACAATCTAGCGGGAGGTTTGTACGAGCAGTACTTC

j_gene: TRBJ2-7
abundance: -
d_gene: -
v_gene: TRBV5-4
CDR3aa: CASSPNDYEQYF
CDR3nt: TGTGCCAGCAGCCCCAACGACTACGAGCAGTACTTC

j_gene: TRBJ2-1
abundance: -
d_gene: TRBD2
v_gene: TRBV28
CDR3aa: CASTTSGSSYNEQFF
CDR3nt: TGTGCCAGCACAACTAGCGGAAGCTCCTACAATGAGCAGTTCTTC

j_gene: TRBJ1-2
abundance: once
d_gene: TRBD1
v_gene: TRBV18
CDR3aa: CASSPTQGAAGYTF
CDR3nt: TGTGCCAGCTCACCAACTCAGGGGGCCGCGGGCTACACCTTC

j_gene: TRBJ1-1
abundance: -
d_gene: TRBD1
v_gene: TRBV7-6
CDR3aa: CASSLGTENTEAFF
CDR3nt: TGTGCCAGCAGCCTAGGGACAGAGAACACTGAAGCTTTCTTT

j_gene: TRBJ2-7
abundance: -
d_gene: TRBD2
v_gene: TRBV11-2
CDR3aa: CASSLVYHSGEATYEQYF
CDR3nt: TGTGCCAGCAGCTTAGTGTACCATAGCGGGGAGGCAACCTACGAGCAGTACTTC

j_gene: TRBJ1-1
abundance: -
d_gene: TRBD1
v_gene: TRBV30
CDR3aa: CAWTRDRGTEAFF
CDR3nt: TGTGCCTGGACCCGGGACAGGGGCACTGAAGCTTTCTTT

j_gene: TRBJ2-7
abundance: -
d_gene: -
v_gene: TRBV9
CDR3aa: CASSVMGNYEQYF
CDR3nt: TGTGCCAGCAGCGTGATGGGCAACTACGAGCAGTACTTC

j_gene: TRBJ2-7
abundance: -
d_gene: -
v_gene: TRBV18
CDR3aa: CASSLQGGYEQYF
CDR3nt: TGTGCCAGCTCACTACAGGGTGGCTACGAGCAGTACTTC

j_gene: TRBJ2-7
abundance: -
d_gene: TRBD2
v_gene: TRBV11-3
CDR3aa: CASSPSGRVNEQYF
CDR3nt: TGTGCCAGCAGCCCGAGCGGGAGGGTTAACGAGCAGTACTTC

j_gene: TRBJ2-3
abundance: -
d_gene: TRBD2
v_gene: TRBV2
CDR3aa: CASSVSGTSTDTQYF
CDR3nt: TGTGCCAGCAGCGTTAGCGGGACAAGCACAGATACGCAGTATTTT

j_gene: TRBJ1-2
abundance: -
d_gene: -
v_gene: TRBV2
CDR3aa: CASSGDSYYGYTF
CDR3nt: TGTGCCAGCAGTGGCGACAGCTACTATGGCTACACCTTC

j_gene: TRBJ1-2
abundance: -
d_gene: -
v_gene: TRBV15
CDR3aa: CATSPVAGMREANYGYTF
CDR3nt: TGTGCCACCAGCCCCGTGGCTGGGATGAGGGAAGCTAACTATGGCTACACCTTC

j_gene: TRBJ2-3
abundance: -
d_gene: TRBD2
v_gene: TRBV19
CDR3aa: CASSIGGGDTQYF
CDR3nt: TGTGCCAGTAGTATAGGGGGGGGAGATACGCAGTATTTT

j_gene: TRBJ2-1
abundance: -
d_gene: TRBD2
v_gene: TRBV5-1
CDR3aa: CASSLGGRSYNEQFF
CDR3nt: TGCGCCAGCAGCTTGGGCGGGAGGTCCTACAATGAGCAGTTCTTC

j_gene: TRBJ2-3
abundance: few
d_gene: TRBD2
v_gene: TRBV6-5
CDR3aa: CASSYSTSGNTDTQYF
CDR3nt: TGTGCCAGCAGTTATTCAACTAGCGGTAACACAGATACGCAGTATTTT

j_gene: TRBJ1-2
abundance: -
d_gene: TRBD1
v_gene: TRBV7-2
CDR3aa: CASSSDRGAYGYTF
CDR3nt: TGTGCCAGCAGCTCAGACAGGGGGGCCTATGGCTACACCTTC